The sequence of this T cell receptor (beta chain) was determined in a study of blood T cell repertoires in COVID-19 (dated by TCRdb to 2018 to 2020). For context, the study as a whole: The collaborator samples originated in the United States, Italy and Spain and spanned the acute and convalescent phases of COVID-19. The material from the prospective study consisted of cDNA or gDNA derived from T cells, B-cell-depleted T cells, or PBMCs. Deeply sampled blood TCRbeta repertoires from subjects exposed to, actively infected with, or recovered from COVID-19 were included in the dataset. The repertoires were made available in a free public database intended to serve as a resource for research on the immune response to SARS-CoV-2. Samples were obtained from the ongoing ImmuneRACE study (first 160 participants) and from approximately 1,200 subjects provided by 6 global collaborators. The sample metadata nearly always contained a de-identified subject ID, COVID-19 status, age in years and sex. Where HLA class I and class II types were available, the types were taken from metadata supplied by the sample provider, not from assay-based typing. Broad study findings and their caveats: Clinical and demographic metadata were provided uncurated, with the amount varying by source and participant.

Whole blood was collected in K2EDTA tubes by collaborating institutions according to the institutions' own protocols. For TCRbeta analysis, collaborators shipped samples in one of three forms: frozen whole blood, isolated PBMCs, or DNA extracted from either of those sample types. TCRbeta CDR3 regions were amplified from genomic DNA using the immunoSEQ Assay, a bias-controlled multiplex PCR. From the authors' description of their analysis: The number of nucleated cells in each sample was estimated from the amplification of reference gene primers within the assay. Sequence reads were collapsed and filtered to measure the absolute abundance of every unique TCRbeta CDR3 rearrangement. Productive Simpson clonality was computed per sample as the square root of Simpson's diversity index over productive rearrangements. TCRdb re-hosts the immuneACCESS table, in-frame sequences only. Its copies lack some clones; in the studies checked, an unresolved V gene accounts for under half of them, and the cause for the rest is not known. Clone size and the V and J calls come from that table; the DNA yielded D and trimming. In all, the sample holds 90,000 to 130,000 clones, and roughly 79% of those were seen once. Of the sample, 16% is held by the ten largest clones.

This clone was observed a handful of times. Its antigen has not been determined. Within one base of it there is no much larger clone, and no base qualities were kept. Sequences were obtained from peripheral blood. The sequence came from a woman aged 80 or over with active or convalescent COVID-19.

The CDR3: CASSLWGRAVINYGYTF. Read as DNA, the sequence is TGTGCCAGCAGCTTATGGGGCAGGGCCGTGATTAACTATGGCTACACCTTC. Recombination connected TRBV7-2 to TRBJ1-2, and perhaps TRBD1 as D gene, on 5 matching bases. CDR1 SGHTA and CDR2 FQGNSA were looked up in the germline V gene. Cut back by 2 bases and 1 base, the V and J ends lie 17 bases apart. The CDR3 sequence holds 17 residues, the cysteine and phenylalanine included. Only the CDR3 DNA is retained, 51 bases long and in frame from the first base. The full variable domain, completed from the reference TRBV7-2 and TRBJ1-2 proteins outside the CDR3, reads GAGVSQSPSNKVTEKGKDVELRCDPISGHTALYWYRQSLGQGLEFLIYFQGNSAPDKSGLPSDRFSAERTGGSVSTLTIQRTQQEDSAVYLCASSLWGRAVINYGYTFGSGTRLTVV.